Following are 14 T cell receptor beta chains from one sample sequenced in a study of blood T cell repertoires in COVID-19 (dated by TCRdb to the early 2020s). Libraries were constructed by the immunoSEQ multiplex PCR assay. TCRdb took this table from immuneACCESS and kept in-frame rearrangements with V and J called. Such tables lack part of the clones; where checked against another copy, unresolved V genes explain under half of the gap, and the rest is unexplained. Recorded for this sample are hundreds of thousands of clones; roughly 85% of them occurred a single time. Approximately 5.1% of the sample goes to the ten largest clones. The sequenced sample was peripheral blood. Receptors were obtained from a man aged 50 or older with active or convalescent COVID-19.

The chain has TRBV29-1 and TRBJ2-1; tentatively, D is TRBD1 (6 bases). Germline loops: CDR1 SQVTM, CDR2 ANQGSEA. This CDR3 region has 17 residues. Trimming removed 1 base at V and 2 bases at J, with 18 bases between. CDR3 nucleotides: TGCAGCGTTGAAGGGGGAACAGGGCGTTTGCCCTACAATGAGCAGTTCTTC. Translation gives CSVEGGTGRLPYNEQFF.

V is TRBV5-1 and J is TRBJ2-2; TRBD1 matches at 7 bases. This CDR3 comprises 15 residues. Germline V CDR1 and CDR2: SGHRS, YFSETQ. The V and J ends lost 5 bases and 4 bases, in that order; junction bases with no gene match: 8. The CDR3 is CASRPDRVGTGELFF. The CDR3, as DNA: TGCGCCAGCAGACCCGACAGGGTGGGCACCGGGGAGCTGTTTTTT.

The chain is built from TRBV2 and TRBJ1-5; D not certain. V was cut by 7 bases and J by 5 bases, with 12 bases left in between. This CDR3 is built from 13 residues. CDR1 and CDR2 (germline): SNHLY, FYNNEI. CDR3 residues: CASNRQLDQPQHF. Here the CDR3 DNA reads TGTGCCAGCAACCGACAACTTGATCAGCCCCAGCATTTT.

A single count supports this clone. This rearrangement joins TRBV11-2 to TRBJ1-6, with unresolved D. With 3 bases removed from V and 6 bases from J, the gap between germline ends came to 12 bases. The CDR3 has 15 residues. Germline V CDR1 and CDR2: SGHAT, FQNNGV. For the CDR3, the DNA is TGTGCCAGCAGCTTCTCTGGCACCCCTAATTCACCCCTCCACTTT. Protein: CASSFSGTPNSPLHF.

The V call is TRBV11-2, the J call TRBJ2-3; 7 positions match TRBD1. Trimming removed 3 bases from V and 0 bases from J; junction bases left unmatched: 9. The germline CDR1 and CDR2 sequences are SGHAT and FQNNGV. CDR3 length equals 17 residues. The CDR3 is CASSLVAGTVSTDTQYF. CDR3 bases: TGTGCCAGCAGCTTGGTCGCCGGGACAGTTAGCACAGATACGCAGTATTTT.

V gene TRBV27 combines with J gene TRBJ2-2; 7 bases are a match to TRBD1. The CDR3 is 17 residues long. V shed 1 base, J shed 0 bases, and the junction held 5 bases outside the gene matches. Germline lookup yields CDR1 MNHEY and CDR2 SMNVEV (reference sequence). The CDR3 here is CASSLYPGTANTGELFF. In nucleotides, the CDR3 is TGTGCCAGCAGTTTATACCCCGGGACAGCGAACACCGGGGAGCTGTTTTTT.

The chain uses TRBV5-1 and TRBJ2-5, with 9 bases lining up with TRBD2. Trimming removed 4 bases from V and 3 bases from J; junction bases left unmatched: 4. This CDR3 spans 14 amino acids. Germline CDR1 and CDR2: SGHRS and YFSETQ. This CDR3 is CASSKGLAEETQYF. The CDR3 DNA reads as TGCGCCAGCAGCAAGGGACTAGCAGAAGAGACCCAGTACTTC.

The chain uses TRBV30 and TRBJ1-6; unclear D gene. The ends were cut back, 2 bases at V and 5 bases at J, with 7 bases in the middle. CDR1 and CDR2 from the germline V gene are GTSNPN and SVGIG (reference sequence). The length of the CDR3 is 13 residues. The CDR3 sequence is CAWSTRDNSPLHF. The CDR3 DNA is TGTGCCTGGAGTACCCGGGATAATTCACCCCTCCACTTT.

V usage is TRBV7-9 and J usage is TRBJ1-1; the match to TRBD1 covers 9 bases. Germline loops: CDR1 SEHNR, CDR2 FQNEAQ (reference sequence). CDR3 length equals 16 residues. J was trimmed by 4 bases and V by 5 bases; bases with no gene match: 11. CDR3 DNA: TGTGCCAGCAGCCCCGCCGGAAACAGGGGGCTCACTGAAGCTTTCTTT. As protein: CASSPAGNRGLTEAFF.

The chain has TRBV5-1 and TRBJ2-3; 8 bases agree with TRBD1. The length of the CDR3 is 15 residues. Per germline, CDR1 SGHRS and CDR2 YFSETQ. V was clipped by 4 bases and J by 4 bases; unmatched bases: 8. CDR3 DNA: TGCGCCAGCAGCGCGGACAGGGCCCCACCAGATACGCAGTATTTT. It yields the protein CASSADRAPPDTQYF.

This clone was seen only a few times. Sequence at one end of the junction differs from germline and may be a read error. The V call is TRBV7-7, the J call TRBJ1-2; D uncertain. This CDR3 has 13 amino acids. Germline CDR1 is SSHAT and CDR2 is FNYEAQ (reference sequence). The CDR3 reads CASSLVRNYGYTF. CDR3 nucleotides: TGTGCTAGCAGCTTAGTACGGAACTATGGCTACACCTTC.

The chain links TRBV10-3 to TRBJ2-3; D uncertain. The germline gives CDR1 ENHRY, CDR2 SYGVKD. The CDR3 has 15 residues. V shed 5 bases and J shed 2 bases, with 14 bases lying between them. The chain's CDR3 is CAISPSGSLTDTQYF. CDR3 nucleotide sequence: TGTGCCATCAGTCCATCCGGGTCCCTCACAGATACGCAGTATTTT.

The V and J genes are TRBV7-8 and TRBJ2-1; 10 bases agree with TRBD2. The CDR3 covers 15 residues. From germline, CDR1 is SGHVS and CDR2 FQNEAQ. Trimming at V came to 5 bases and at J to 9 bases, leaving 10 bases not matched to a gene. In nucleotides, the CDR3 is TGTGCCAGCAGCGTAGATACTAGCGGGAAGGGTGAGCAGTTCTTC. Its protein is CASSVDTSGKGEQFF.

The chain joins TRBV5-1 to TRBJ2-1; 14 nucleotides line up with TRBD2. Trimming cost V 1 base and J 8 bases; bases outside gene matches: 5. The CDR3 is made up of 16 amino acids. The V gene's germline CDR1 is SGHRS and CDR2 YFSETQ. CDR3: CASSLTGLAGADEQFF. As DNA, the CDR3 is TGCGCCAGCAGCTTGACGGGACTAGCGGGAGCTGATGAGCAGTTCTTC. The full variable domain, rest sourced from reference TRBV5-1 and TRBJ2-1, is KAGVTQTPRYLIKTRGQQVTLSCSPISGHRSVSWYQQTPGQGLQFLFEYFSETQRNKGNFPGRFSGRQFSNSRSEMNVSTLELGDSALYLCASSLTGLAGADEQFFGPGTRLTVL.